The clone carrying this T cell receptor beta chain has ten or more counts. Authors' processing steps: From reference gene primer amplification, estimates of nucleated cell counts were derived. Sequenced by immunoSEQ multiplex PCR; TCRdb stores in-frame clones only, minus some. V, J and clone size reflect that table, while D and trimming were determined from the DNA. The repertoire holds approximately 210,000 clones, with 80% to 90% as singletons. V was shortened by 1 base and J by 4 bases, with 7 bases between the two germline ends. The length of the CDR3 is 13 residues. Germline V CDR1 and CDR2: SGHTA, FQGTGA. The sample is drawn from a study of blood T cell repertoires in COVID-19.

This chain uses TRBV7-3 with TRBJ2-5; D uncertain. This clonotype was sampled from a woman between 45 and 65 years old with active or convalescent COVID-19. The sequencing input was peripheral blood. The CDR3 DNA follows: TGTGCCAGCAGCTTAAATACGGTAGAGACCCAGTACTTC. Translating it yields CASSLNTVETQYF.